This TCR beta chain derives from a study of memory CD4+ T cells and cytomegalovirus serostatus. Turning to the study itself: Healthy Belgian adult donors included several CMV-positive and 24 CMV-negative people.

The sort gate was single viable CD3+CD4+CD8-CD45RO+ cells for memory CD4+ T cells. CMV serostatus came from serum IgG against pp150, pp28, p38, p52. General study points: Of 150 to 200 reported CMV TCRbeta sequences, some 70 were found in memory CD4+ repertoires.

Original data processing: Out-of-frame sequences were removed, leaving roughly 2,200,000 distinct TCRbeta sequences. Assay: immunoSEQ multiplex PCR; the TCRdb copy retains only in-frame clones and omits some. That table supplies the V and J calls and clone size; D and trimming were determined from the DNA. This sample has 50,000 to 70,000 clones, with more than 60% found just once. Regarding this clone: As yet, its antigen is unknown.

With 3 bases removed from V and 8 bases from J, the gap between germline ends came to 13 bases. CDR3 length: 14 residues. CDR1 and CDR2 from the germline V gene are LNHDA and SQIVND (reference sequence). The gene calls are TRBV19 and TRBJ1-4; D is perhaps TRBD1 (6 bases). The TCR originated in an adult in good health and CMV-seronegative. The sequencing input was memory CD4+ T cells from blood. The CDR3 protein is CASSIRTVKEKLFF. The DNA for the CDR3 is TGTGCCAGTAGTATTCGGACAGTTAAAGAAAAACTGTTTTTT.